The 8 T cell receptor beta chains reported below all come from one sample, sequenced in a study of memory CD4+ T cells and cytomegalovirus serostatus. The assay was immunoSEQ multiplex PCR, and TCRdb's table has in-frame clones only and misses some. The sample records fewer than 40,000 clones, 79% being singletons. Single viable CD3+CD4+CD8-CD45RO+ cells were sorted as the memory CD4+ T cells. Source material: memory CD4+ T cells from blood. The receptors come from an adult in good health and CMV-seropositive.

V gene TRBV28 combines with J gene TRBJ1-5; D may be TRBD1 (6 bases). This CDR3 spans 16 amino acids. Germline lookup yields CDR1 MDHEN and CDR2 SYDVKM. Trimming left V 3 bases short and J 3 bases short, with 15 bases between. The CDR3: CASSFWGTFPNQPQHF. CDR3 bases: TGTGCCAGCAGTTTTTGGGGGACATTTCCCAATCAGCCCCAGCATTTT. The entire variable domain, with the rest obtained from reference TRBV28 and TRBJ1-5, is as follows: DVKVTQSSRYLVKRTGEKVFLECVQDMDHENMFWYRQDPGLGLRLIYFSYDVKMKEKGDIPEGYSVSREKKERFSLILESASTNQTSMYLCASSFWGTFPNQPQHFGDGTRLSIL.

The chain carries TRBV7-3 and TRBJ2-3; either TRBD1 or TRBD2 may fit D (5 bases each). Trimming stripped 2 bases from V and 7 bases from J, with 13 bases between. There are 14 residues in the CDR3. Germline CDR1 reads SGHTA; CDR2 reads FQGTGA. The CDR3 nucleotides read TGTGCCAGCAGCTTATTGGGTTGGGGGAATACGCAGTATTTT. Translation: CASSLLGWGNTQYF.

The J gene is TRBJ2-1, the V gene TRBV5-4, with 7 bases lining up with TRBD2. The CDR3 length is 15 residues. Germline V gives CDR1 SGHNT, CDR2 YYREEE (reference sequence). Losses at the gene ends were 0 bases for V and 7 bases for J; bases not matched to a gene: 7. The chain's CDR3 is CASSLGAGVVNEQFF. The CDR3 DNA reads as TGTGCCAGCAGCTTGGGTGCGGGAGTGGTTAATGAGCAGTTCTTC.

V usage is TRBV11-2 and J usage is TRBJ2-7; no reliable D call. There are 13 residues in the CDR3. Germline V gene lookup returns CDR1 SGHAT and CDR2 FQNNGV. Trimming took 6 bases from V and 1 from J, leaving 10 bases between them. The CDR3 spells CASRPLGSYEQYF. As DNA, the CDR3 is TGTGCCAGCAGACCCCTAGGATCCTACGAGCAGTACTTC.

The rearrangement uses TRBV28 and TRBJ1-3; 7 bases are shared with TRBD1. V dropped 7 bases and J dropped 2; count of bases not matched to a gene: 2. This CDR3 spans 13 amino acids. Germline V gives CDR1 MDHEN, CDR2 SYDVKM. CDR3 DNA sequence: TGTGCCAGCATGAGGGGGCCTGGAAACACCATATATTTT. Translation: CASMRGPGNTIYF.

The V call is TRBV5-1, the J call TRBJ2-5, with 11 nucleotides matching TRBD2. CDR3 length equals 18 residues. CDR1 is SGHRS, CDR2 YFSETQ, per germline. Trimming cost V 4 bases and J 2 bases; bases outside gene matches: 13. CDR3 sequence: CASSPVVAGGPVQETQYF. In DNA, the CDR3 is TGCGCCAGCAGCCCAGTGGTAGCGGGGGGGCCGGTTCAAGAGACCCAGTACTTC.

V usage is TRBV11-3 and J usage is TRBJ2-1; D tentatively reads TRBD1 or TRBD2 (5 bases each). Trimming left V 3 bases short and J 4 bases short, with 10 bases between. The CDR3 loop spans 14 amino acids. CDR1 is SGHNT, CDR2 YENEEA, per germline. The CDR3 DNA reads as TGTGCCAGCAGCTTTAGCGAGGGGTACAATGAGCAGTTCTTC. Encoded protein: CASSFSEGYNEQFF.

This rearrangement joins TRBV29-1 to TRBJ2-7; TRBD1 aligns across 8 bases. CDR1 is SQVTM, CDR2 ANQGSEA, per germline. With V trimmed by 7 bases and J by 8 bases, 7 bases remained unmatched. This CDR3 has 11 amino acids. The DNA for the CDR3 is TGCAGCGCATTGGACAGGGCCCAGCAGTACTTC. Translating it yields CSALDRAQQYF.